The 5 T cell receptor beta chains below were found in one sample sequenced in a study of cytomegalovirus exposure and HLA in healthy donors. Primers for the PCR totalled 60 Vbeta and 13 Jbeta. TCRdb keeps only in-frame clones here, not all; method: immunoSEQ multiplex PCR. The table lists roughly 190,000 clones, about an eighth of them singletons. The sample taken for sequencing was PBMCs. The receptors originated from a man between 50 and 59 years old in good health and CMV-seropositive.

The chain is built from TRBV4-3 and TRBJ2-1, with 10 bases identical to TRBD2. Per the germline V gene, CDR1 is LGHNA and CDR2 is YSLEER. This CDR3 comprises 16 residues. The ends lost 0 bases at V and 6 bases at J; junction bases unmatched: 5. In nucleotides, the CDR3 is TGCGCCAGCAGCCAAGAAAGGGGACTAGCGCTCAATGAGCAGTTCTTC. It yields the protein CASSQERGLALNEQFF.

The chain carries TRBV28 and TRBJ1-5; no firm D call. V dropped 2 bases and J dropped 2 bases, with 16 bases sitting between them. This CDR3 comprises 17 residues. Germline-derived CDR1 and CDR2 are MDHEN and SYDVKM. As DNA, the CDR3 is TGTGCCAGCAGTTTAGGCGCGGGGAATCGGCGCAATCAGCCCCAGCATTTT. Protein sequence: CASSLGAGNRRNQPQHF.

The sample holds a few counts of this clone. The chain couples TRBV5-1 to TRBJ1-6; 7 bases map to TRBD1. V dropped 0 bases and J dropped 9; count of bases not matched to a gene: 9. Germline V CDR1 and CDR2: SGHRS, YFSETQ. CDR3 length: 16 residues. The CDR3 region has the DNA TGCGCCAGCAGCTTGGAAACAGGGGCGATAGGTTCACCCCTCCACTTT. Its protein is CASSLETGAIGSPLHF.

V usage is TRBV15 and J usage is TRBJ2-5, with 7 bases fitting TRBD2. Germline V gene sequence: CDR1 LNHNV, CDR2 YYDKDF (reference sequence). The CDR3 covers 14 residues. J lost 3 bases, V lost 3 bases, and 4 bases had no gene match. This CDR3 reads CATSSGTTEETQYF. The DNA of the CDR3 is TGTGCCACCAGCAGCGGGACTACCGAAGAGACCCAGTACTTC. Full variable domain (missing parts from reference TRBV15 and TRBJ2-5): DAMVIQNPRYQVTQFGKPVTLSCSQTLNHNVMYWYQQKSSQAPKLLFHYYDKDFNNEADTPDNFQSRRPNTSFCFLDIRSPGLGDTAMYLCATSSGTTEETQYFGPGTRLLVL.

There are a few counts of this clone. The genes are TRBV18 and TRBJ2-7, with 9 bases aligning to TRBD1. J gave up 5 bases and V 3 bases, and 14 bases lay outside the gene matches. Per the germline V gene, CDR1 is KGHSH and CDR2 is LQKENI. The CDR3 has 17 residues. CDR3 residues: CASSPRATSGTGNEQYF. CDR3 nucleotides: TGTGCCAGCTCACCCAGGGCTACATCCGGGACAGGGAACGAGCAGTACTTC.